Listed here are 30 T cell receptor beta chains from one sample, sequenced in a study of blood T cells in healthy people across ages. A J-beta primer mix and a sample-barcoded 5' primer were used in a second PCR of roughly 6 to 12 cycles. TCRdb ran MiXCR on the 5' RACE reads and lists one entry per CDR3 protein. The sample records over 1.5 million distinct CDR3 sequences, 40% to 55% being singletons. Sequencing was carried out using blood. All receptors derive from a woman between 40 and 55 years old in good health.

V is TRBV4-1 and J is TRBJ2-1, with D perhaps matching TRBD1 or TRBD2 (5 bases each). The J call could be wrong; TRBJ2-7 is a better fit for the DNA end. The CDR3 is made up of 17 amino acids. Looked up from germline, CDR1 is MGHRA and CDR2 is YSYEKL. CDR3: CASSQDSGTASYNEQYF. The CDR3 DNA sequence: TGCGCCAGCAGCCAAGACTCCGGGACGGCCTCCTACAATGAGCAGTACTTC.

The CDR3 loop is CATTPTGRETQYF. The CDR3 DNA reads as TGTGCCACCACTCCGACAGGGAGAGAGACCCAGTACTTC. The genes are TRBV15 and TRBJ2-5; 7 nucleotides align to TRBD1. This CDR3 spans 13 amino acids. Per germline, CDR1 LNHNV and CDR2 YYDKDF (reference sequence). The ends lost 7 bases at V and 4 bases at J; junction bases unmatched: 6.

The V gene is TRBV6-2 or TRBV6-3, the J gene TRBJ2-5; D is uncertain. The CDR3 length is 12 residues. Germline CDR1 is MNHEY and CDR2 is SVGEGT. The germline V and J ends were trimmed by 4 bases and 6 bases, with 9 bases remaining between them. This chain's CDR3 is CASSFHGQTQYF. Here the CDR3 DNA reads TGTGCCAGCAGTTTTCACGGGCAGACCCAGTACTTC.

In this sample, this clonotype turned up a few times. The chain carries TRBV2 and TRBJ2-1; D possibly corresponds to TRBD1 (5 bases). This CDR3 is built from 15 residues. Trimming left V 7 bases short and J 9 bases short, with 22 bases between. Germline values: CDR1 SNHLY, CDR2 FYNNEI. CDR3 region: CASMVTRGQFGEQFF. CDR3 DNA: TGTGCCAGCATGGTTACAAGGGGCCAATTTGGTGAGCAGTTCTTC.

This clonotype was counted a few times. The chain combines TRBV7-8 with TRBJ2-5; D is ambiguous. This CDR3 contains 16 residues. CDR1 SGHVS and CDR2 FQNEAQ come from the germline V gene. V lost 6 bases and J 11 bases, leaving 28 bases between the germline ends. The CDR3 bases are TGTGCCAGCAGTACCGCCAACCCGAACGTACTACGACCGCAGTACTTC. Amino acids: CASSTANPNVLRPQYF.

The CDR3 DNA sequence: TGCGGGGGGGGAGGGACGAGGGATACGCAGTATTTT. It is translated as CGGGGTRDTQYF. V and J are TRBV29-1 and TRBJ2-3, with 7 nucleotides matching TRBD2. Germline CDR1 SQVTM, CDR2 ANQGSEA. CDR3 length: 12 residues.

This chain's CDR3 is CASSSGGLGYTF. The CDR3 nucleotides are TGTGCCAGCAGCTCAGGAGGGTTAGGCTACACCTTC. The V gene is TRBV7-9, the J gene TRBJ1-2, with D unresolved. Germline V gene lookup returns CDR1 SEHNR and CDR2 FQNEAQ (reference sequence). V lost 4 bases and J lost 8, with 11 bases in between. The CDR3 totals 12 residues.

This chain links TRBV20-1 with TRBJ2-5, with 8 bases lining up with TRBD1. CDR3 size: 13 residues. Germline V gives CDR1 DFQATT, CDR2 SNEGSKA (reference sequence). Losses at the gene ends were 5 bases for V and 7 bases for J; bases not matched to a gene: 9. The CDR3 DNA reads TGCAGTGCTCCAAGACAGGGGCGAGGGACCCAGTACTTC. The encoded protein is CSAPRQGRGTQYF.

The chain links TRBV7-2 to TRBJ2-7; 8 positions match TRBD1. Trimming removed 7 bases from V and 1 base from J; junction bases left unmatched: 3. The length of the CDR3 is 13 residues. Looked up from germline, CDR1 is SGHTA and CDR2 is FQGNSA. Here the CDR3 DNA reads TGTGCCAGCAAAGGGACAGGATCCTACGAGCAGTACTTC. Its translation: CASKGTGSYEQYF.

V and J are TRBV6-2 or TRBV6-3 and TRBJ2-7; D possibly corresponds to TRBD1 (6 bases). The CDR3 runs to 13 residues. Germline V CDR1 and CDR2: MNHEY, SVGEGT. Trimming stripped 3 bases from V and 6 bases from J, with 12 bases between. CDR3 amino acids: CASSYGGIGEQYF. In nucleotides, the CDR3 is TGTGCCAGCAGTTATGGGGGCATAGGCGAGCAGTACTTC.

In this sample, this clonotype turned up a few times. In DNA, the CDR3 is TGTGCCAGCAGTCAATCATCCGGTAATTCACCCCTCCACTTT. Its translation: CASSQSSGNSPLHF. This chain uses TRBV9 with TRBJ1-6, with D unclear. The germline gives CDR1 SGDLS, CDR2 YYNGEE. The CDR3 length is 14 residues. Trimming shortened V by 5 bases and J by 6 bases, and 12 bases separated the two germline ends. Combining the CDR3 with reference TRBV9 and TRBJ1-6 gives the whole variable domain DSGVTQTPKHLITATGQRVTLRCSPRSGDLSVYWYQQSLDQGLQFLIQYYNGEERAKGNILERFSAQQFPDLHSELNLSSLELGDSALYFCASSQSSGNSPLHFGNGTRLTVT.

The CDR3 DNA sequence: TGTGCCAGCAGTTTATCCTTAGCGGGGGGGAGAGATGAGCAGTACTTC. It codes for CASSLSLAGGRDEQYF. This chain connects TRBV27 to TRBJ2-7; 11 bases are a match to TRBD2. The CDR3 has 16 residues. From germline, CDR1 is MNHEY and CDR2 SMNVEV (reference sequence). Losses at the gene ends were 0 bases for V and 7 bases for J; bases not matched to a gene: 8.

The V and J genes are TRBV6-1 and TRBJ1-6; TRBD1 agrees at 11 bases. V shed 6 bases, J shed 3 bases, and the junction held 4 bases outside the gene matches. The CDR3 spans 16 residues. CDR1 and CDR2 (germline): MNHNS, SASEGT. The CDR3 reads CASRGQGAGYNSPLHF. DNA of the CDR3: TGTGCCAGCAGAGGACAGGGGGCCGGCTATAATTCACCCCTCCACTTT.

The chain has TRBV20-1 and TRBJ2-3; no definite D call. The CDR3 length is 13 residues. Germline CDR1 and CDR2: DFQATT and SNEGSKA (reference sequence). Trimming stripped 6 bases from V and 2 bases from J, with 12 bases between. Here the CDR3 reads CSATGRATDTQYF. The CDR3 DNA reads TGCAGTGCGACCGGAAGAGCCACAGATACGCAGTATTTT.

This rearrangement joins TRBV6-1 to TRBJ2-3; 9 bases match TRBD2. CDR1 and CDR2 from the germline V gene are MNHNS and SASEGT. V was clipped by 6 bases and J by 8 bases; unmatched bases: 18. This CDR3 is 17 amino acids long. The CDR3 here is CASSLTPSGAPLGTQYF. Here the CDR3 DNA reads TGTGCCAGCAGCCTAACCCCTAGCGGGGCGCCTCTCGGTACGCAGTATTTT.

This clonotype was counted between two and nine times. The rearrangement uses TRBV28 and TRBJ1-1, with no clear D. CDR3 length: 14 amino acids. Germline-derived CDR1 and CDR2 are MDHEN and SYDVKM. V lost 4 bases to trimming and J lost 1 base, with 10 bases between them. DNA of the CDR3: TGTGCCAGCAGTTCCGGGGTGGAGAACACTGAAGCTTTCTTT. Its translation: CASSSGVENTEAFF.

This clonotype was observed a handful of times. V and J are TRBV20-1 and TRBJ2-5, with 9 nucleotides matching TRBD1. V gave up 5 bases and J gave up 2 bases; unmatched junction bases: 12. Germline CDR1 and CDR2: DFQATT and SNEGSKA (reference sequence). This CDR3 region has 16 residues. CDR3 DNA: TGCAGTGCTGTAACAGGGGGCGGGGGAGGGCAAGAGACCCAGTACTTC. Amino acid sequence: CSAVTGGGGGQETQYF.

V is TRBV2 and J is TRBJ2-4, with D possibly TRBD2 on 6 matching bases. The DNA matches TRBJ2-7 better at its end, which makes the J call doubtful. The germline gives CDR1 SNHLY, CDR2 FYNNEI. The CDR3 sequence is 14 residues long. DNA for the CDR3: TGTGCCAGCAGCCCCCGGGGGAAGCCGTACGAGCAGTACTTC. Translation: CASSPRGKPYEQYF.

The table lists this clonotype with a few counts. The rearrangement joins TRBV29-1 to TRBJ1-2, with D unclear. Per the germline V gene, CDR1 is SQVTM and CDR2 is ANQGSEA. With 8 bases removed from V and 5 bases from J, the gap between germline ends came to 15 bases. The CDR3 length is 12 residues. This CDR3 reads CSPGKVSYGYTF. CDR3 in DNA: TGCAGCCCTGGGAAAGTCTCGTATGGCTACACCTTC. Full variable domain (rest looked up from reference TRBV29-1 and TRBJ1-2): SAVISQKPSRDICQRGTSLTIQCQVDSQVTMMFWYRQQPGQSLTLIATANQGSEATYESGFVIDKFPISRPNLTFSTLTVSNMSPEDSSIYLCSPGKVSYGYTFGSGTRLTVV.

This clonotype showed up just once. Here the CDR3 reads CASSPIRGGGHLNYGYTF. DNA for the CDR3: TGTGCCAGCAGCCCAATCCGGGGCGGCGGCCACTTAAACTATGGCTACACCTTC. The chain recombines TRBV7-6 with TRBJ1-2; possibly TRBD1 for D (5 bases). CDR1 is SGHVS and CDR2 is FNYEAQ in the germline V gene. V lost 5 bases and J lost 2, with 24 bases in between. The CDR3 runs to 18 residues.

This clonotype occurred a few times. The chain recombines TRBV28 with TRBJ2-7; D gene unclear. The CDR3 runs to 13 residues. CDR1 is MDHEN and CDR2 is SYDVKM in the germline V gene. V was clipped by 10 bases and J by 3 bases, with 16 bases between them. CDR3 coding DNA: TGTGCCATCACGTCCAGTCTTGGCTACGAGCAGTACTTC. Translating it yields CAITSSLGYEQYF.

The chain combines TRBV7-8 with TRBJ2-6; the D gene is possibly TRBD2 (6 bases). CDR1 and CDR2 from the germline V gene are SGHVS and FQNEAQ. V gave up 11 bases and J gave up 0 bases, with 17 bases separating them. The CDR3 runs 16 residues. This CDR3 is CAATLGLHSGANVLTF. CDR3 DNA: TGTGCCGCAACATTGGGACTTCACTCTGGGGCCAACGTCCTGACTTTC.

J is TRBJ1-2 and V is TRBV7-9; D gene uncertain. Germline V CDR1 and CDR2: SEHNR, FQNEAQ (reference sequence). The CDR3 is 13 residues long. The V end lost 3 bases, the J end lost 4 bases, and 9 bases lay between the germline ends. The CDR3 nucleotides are TGTGCCAGCAGCTTGGAGGAATTCTATGGCTACACCTTC. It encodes CASSLEEFYGYTF.

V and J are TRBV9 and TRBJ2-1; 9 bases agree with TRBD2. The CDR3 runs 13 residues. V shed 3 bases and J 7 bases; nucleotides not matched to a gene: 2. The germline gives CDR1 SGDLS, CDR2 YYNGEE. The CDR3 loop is CASSGGGGNEQFF. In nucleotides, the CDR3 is TGTGCCAGCAGCGGCGGGGGGGGGAATGAGCAGTTCTTC.

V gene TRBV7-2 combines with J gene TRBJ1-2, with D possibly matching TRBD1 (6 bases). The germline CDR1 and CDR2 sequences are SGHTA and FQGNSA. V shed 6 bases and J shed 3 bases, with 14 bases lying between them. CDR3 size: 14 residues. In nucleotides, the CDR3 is TGTGCCAGCAGGCCAGGGGCCTCAGACTATGGCTACACCTTC. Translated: CASRPGASDYGYTF.

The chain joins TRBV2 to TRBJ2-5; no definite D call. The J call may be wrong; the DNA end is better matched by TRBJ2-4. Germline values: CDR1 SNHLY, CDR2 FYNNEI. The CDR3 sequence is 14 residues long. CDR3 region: CASTLDTPRNIQYF. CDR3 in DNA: TGTGCCAGCACACTCGACACGCCGAGGAACATTCAGTACTTC.

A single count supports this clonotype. The chain's CDR3 is CASSLAGGHTNEKLFF. The CDR3 DNA reads as TGTGCCAGCAGCTTGGCAGGGGGACACACGAATGAAAAACTGTTTTTT. This chain uses TRBV7-2 with TRBJ1-4; 7 nucleotides line up with TRBD1. Germline assignment: CDR1 SGHTA and CDR2 FQGNSA. The CDR3 length is 16 residues. The trim removed 3 bases at V and 5 bases at J, leaving 9 bases unmatched.

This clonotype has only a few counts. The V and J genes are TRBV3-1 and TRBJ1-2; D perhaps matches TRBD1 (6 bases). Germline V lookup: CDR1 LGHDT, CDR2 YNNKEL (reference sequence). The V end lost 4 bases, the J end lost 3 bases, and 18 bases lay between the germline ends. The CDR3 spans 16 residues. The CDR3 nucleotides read TGTGCCAGCAGCCCGCGAACCCGACAGGCCGACTATGGCTACACCTTC. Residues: CASSPRTRQADYGYTF.

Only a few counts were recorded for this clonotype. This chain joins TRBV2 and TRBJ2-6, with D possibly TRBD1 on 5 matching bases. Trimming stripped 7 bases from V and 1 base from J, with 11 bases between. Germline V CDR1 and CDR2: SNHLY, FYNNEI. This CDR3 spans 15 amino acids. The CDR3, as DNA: TGTGCCAGCAAGACAGCTTTGTCTGGGGCCAACGTCCTGACTTTC. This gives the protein CASKTALSGANVLTF.

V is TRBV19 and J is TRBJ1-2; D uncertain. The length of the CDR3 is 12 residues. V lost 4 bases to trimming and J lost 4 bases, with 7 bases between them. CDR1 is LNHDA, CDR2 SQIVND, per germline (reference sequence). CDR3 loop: CASSSQSYGYTF. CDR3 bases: TGTGCCAGTAGTAGTCAGAGCTATGGCTACACCTTC.